The present T cell receptor (beta chain) was sequenced within a study of OX40 agonist ivuxolimab in advanced cancers. Looking at the study overall: Patients received ivuxolimab, an intravenous treatment, every 2 weeks at 0.01 to 10 mg/kg. Patients were roughly 83% male with ages roughly 20 to 80, mean about 60. The study reported partial responses in three patients: one hepatocellular carcinoma, two cutaneous melanoma. Study-wide results and caveats: Specificity for antigen went undetermined in the expanded peripheral T cells.

The table came from immunoSEQ multiplex PCR; TCRdb's copy has only in-frame clones and leaves some out. Of roughly 40,000 clones in the sample, about nine tenths were seen once. About this clone: The antigen is unknown.

The CDR3 totals 12 residues. Trimming removed 0 bases at V and 7 bases at J, with 10 bases between. Germline CDR1 and CDR2: GTSNPN and SVGIG (reference sequence). The receptor was derived from an adult with an advanced solid tumor such as melanoma, head and neck, liver or kidney cancer. V is TRBV30 and J is TRBJ2-7; D remains ambiguous. The material was CD4+ or CD8+ T cells sorted from blood, obtained in a trial of the OX40 agonist ivuxolimab. CDR3 sequence reads: CAWSVGPGEQYF. The CDR3 DNA reads TGTGCCTGGAGTGTAGGGCCGGGTGAGCAGTACTTC.